These 19 T cell receptor beta chains were all obtained from the same sample, sequenced in a study of T cells after yellow fever vaccination. TCRdb analysed the 5' RACE reads with MiXCR anew, one entry per CDR3 protein. The table includes about 400,000 distinct CDR3 sequences, around 10% detected once. Sequenced material: PBMCs, taken on the day of the first yellow fever vaccination. These receptors were taken from a young man who received the YFV17D yellow fever vaccine.

In its sample, this clonotype was seen a few times. This sequence joins TRBV4-1 and TRBJ2-2; D remains unclear. Germline lookup yields CDR1 MGHRA and CDR2 YSYEKL. The CDR3 runs 12 residues. V dropped 6 bases and J dropped 3 bases, with 5 bases sitting between them. This chain's CDR3 is CASSHYTGELFF. DNA for the CDR3: TGCGCCAGCAGTCACTACACCGGGGAGCTGTTTTTT.

This chain joins TRBV5-4 and TRBJ1-2; unclear D gene. The CDR3 is made up of 14 amino acids. The V gene lost 0 bases and the J gene lost 4 bases, with 10 bases spanning the gap. The germline gives CDR1 SGHNT, CDR2 YYREEE (reference sequence). In nucleotides, the CDR3 is TGTGCCAGCAGCTTGGCAGGCCGCCCCTATGGCTACACCTTC. Translating gives CASSLAGRPYGYTF.

This clonotype was detected a few times. CDR3: CASYRDTKETQYF. The CDR3 DNA is TGCGCCAGTTACCGGGACACGAAAGAGACCCAGTACTTC. The chain uses TRBV5-1 and TRBJ2-5; D might be TRBD1 (6 bases). Trimming stripped 8 bases from V and 3 bases from J, with 14 bases between. The germline V gene has CDR1 SGHRS and CDR2 YFSETQ. This CDR3 region has 13 residues.

The chain combines TRBV20-1 with TRBJ1-5, with unresolved D. Deletions cut 0 bases from V and 7 bases from J, with 13 bases between. Germline V CDR1 and CDR2: DFQATT, SNEGSKA (reference sequence). This CDR3 is 14 amino acids long. CDR3 loop: CSARDHVDGQPQHF. The CDR3 DNA is TGCAGTGCTAGAGATCACGTGGACGGCCAGCCCCAGCATTTT.

This clonotype was recorded a few times. J is TRBJ2-3 and V is TRBV29-1; 7 nucleotides match TRBD1. Germline V lookup: CDR1 SQVTM, CDR2 ANQGSEA. This CDR3 comprises 13 residues. V trimming: 7 bases; J trimming: 1 base; junction bases outside the gene matches: 5. CDR3 in DNA: TGCAGCGGTGAGGGGGCTGGCACAGATACGCAGTATTTT. Protein: CSGEGAGTDTQYF.

This clonotype showed up just a few times. The chain carries TRBV9 and TRBJ1-2; D is perhaps TRBD1 (5 bases). CDR1 and CDR2 from the germline V gene are SGDLS and YYNGEE. V gave up 4 bases and J gave up 9 bases, with 19 bases separating them. The CDR3 consists of 14 residues. CDR3 sequence reads: CASSPGTDLFSYTF. DNA of the CDR3: TGTGCCAGCAGCCCCGGGACGGACCTATTCAGCTACACCTTC. The complete variable domain, with remaining parts taken from reference TRBV9 and TRBJ1-2, reads DSGVTQTPKHLITATGQRVTLRCSPRSGDLSVYWYQQSLDQGLQFLIQYYNGEERAKGNILERFSAQQFPDLHSELNLSSLELGDSALYFCASSPGTDLFSYTFGSGTRLTVV.

This clonotype came up a few times. The chain couples TRBV4-2 to TRBJ1-1; 8 bases are a match to TRBD1. The CDR3 runs 17 residues. Germline V gives CDR1 LGHNA, CDR2 YNFKEQ. Trimming at V came to 1 base and at J to 2 bases, leaving 9 bases not matched to a gene. The CDR3 DNA sequence: TGTGCCAGCAGCCAAGGGACAGGGCCCTCCTTCAACACTGAAGCTTTCTTT. It specifies CASSQGTGPSFNTEAFF.

The CDR3 bases are TGTGCCAGCACCCCTGGGGCTCGGACTGAAGCTTTCTTT. Translation: CASTPGARTEAFF. The J gene is TRBJ1-1, the V gene TRBV28; tentative D call: TRBD1 (5 bases). CDR3 size: 13 residues. Germline assignment: CDR1 MDHEN and CDR2 SYDVKM. Between the trimmed V and J ends, which lost 7 bases and 5 bases, there was a span of 14 bases.

A few counts support this clonotype. This sequence joins TRBV11-1 and TRBJ2-1, with 15 bases aligning to TRBD2. V shed 5 bases and J 9 bases; nucleotides not matched to a gene: 14. CDR1 SGHAT and CDR2 FQDESV come from the germline V gene (reference sequence). The CDR3 is 18 amino acids. Here the CDR3 reads CASSPPWTSGGAGIEQFF. Here the CDR3 DNA reads TGTGCCAGCAGCCCCCCTTGGACTAGCGGGGGGGCCGGTATTGAGCAGTTCTTC.

Many counts were recorded for this clonotype. The chain has TRBV18 and TRBJ2-3, with TRBD1 matching 8 bases. Germline CDR1 reads KGHSH; CDR2 reads LQKENI. The CDR3 consists of 14 residues. Trimming at V came to 6 bases and at J to 0 bases, leaving 2 bases not matched to a gene. CDR3 loop: CASSRTGSTDTQYF. CDR3 DNA: TGTGCCAGCTCTCGGACAGGGAGCACAGATACGCAGTATTTT.

V gene TRBV6-6 combines with J gene TRBJ1-2, with D possibly being TRBD1 (5 bases). The germline gives CDR1 MNHNY, CDR2 SVGAGI (reference sequence). The CDR3 extends over 13 amino acids. V gave up 2 bases and J gave up 6 bases, with 10 bases separating them. The CDR3 region has the DNA TGTGCCAGCAGTTACCGGGACGGTGATGGCTACACCTTC. As protein: CASSYRDGDGYTF.

This clonotype was picked up a small number of times. The CDR3 spells CSVRSRTENYSNQPQHF. The CDR3 bases are TGCAGTGTACGGTCCCGGACAGAGAATTATAGCAATCAGCCCCAGCATTTT. The genes are TRBV20-1 and TRBJ1-5; the D gene is possibly TRBD1 (6 bases). V lost 7 bases and J 0 bases, leaving 22 bases between the germline ends. The germline V gene encodes CDR1 DFQATT and CDR2 SNEGSKA (reference sequence). The CDR3 totals 17 residues.

This clonotype showed up just a few times. This rearrangement joins TRBV23-1 to TRBJ1-3, with D hard to call. TRBV23-1 is sorted into the ORF group, with uncertain function. The CDR3 sequence is 17 residues long. The V and J ends lost 3 bases and 0 bases respectively, with 15 bases between them. The CDR3 spells CASSQPQRRFSGNTIYF. CDR3 nucleotides: TGCGCCAGCAGTCAGCCCCAACGGAGATTCTCTGGAAACACCATATATTTT.

This clonotype was seen a few times. The chain is built from TRBV6-5 and TRBJ1-2; D not resolved. Germline V CDR1 and CDR2: MNHEY, SVGAGI. This CDR3 has 14 residues. V lost 2 bases and J lost 0, with 7 bases in between. CDR3 DNA: TGTGCCAGCAGTTACAGGGTAGCTAACTATGGCTACACCTTC. It yields the protein CASSYRVANYGYTF.

The chain recombines TRBV6-5 with TRBJ2-3; perhaps TRBD2 as D (5 bases). Germline CDR1 MNHEY, CDR2 SVGAGI. The CDR3 sequence is 14 residues long. V was clipped by 0 bases and J by 1 base, with 5 bases between them. The CDR3 nucleotides are TGTGCCAGCAGTTACTCGGAGGGCACAGATACGCAGTATTTT. This encodes CASSYSEGTDTQYF.

This clonotype occurred a few times. The chain combines TRBV20-1 with TRBJ2-1; D may correspond to TRBD1 or TRBD2 (6 bases each). From germline, CDR1 is DFQATT and CDR2 SNEGSKA (reference sequence). The CDR3 has 14 residues. V lost 6 bases to trimming and J lost 0 bases, with 12 bases between them. CDR3 sequence reads: CSAGGGSSYNEQFF. DNA for the CDR3: TGCAGTGCCGGAGGGGGGAGCTCCTACAATGAGCAGTTCTTC.

This clonotype was found a few times. The rearrangement joins TRBV2 to TRBJ2-3; TRBD1 is a possible D gene (5 bases). The CDR3 has 15 residues. Trimming left V 4 bases short and J 5 bases short, with 16 bases between. From germline, CDR1 is SNHLY and CDR2 FYNNEI. The CDR3 nucleotides are TGTGCCAGCAGTGTCCGACAGACACCTGGAGATACGCAGTATTTT. Its protein is CASSVRQTPGDTQYF.

This clonotype was seen a handful of times. The junction does not match germline at one end; this may be a read error. The chain has TRBV20-1 and TRBJ2-5, with 8 bases matching TRBD2. The CDR3 extends over 16 amino acids. Per the germline V gene, CDR1 is DFQATT and CDR2 is SNEGSKA (reference sequence). The CDR3 loop is CCARDPGGAGEGTQYF. The CDR3 DNA sequence: TGCTGTGCTAGAGATCCTGGGGGAGCGGGGGAGGGAACCCAGTACTTC.

The rearrangement links TRBV5-6 to TRBJ2-5, with TRBD2 as a possible D gene (6 bases). CDR3 length: 14 amino acids. V lost 6 bases and J lost 1, with 13 bases in between. The germline V gene has CDR1 SGHDT and CDR2 YYEEEE. The CDR3 DNA sequence: TGTGCCAGCAAGATGGAGGGGCGCCAAGAGACCCAGTACTTC. The encoded protein is CASKMEGRQETQYF.